Each of the 12 T cell receptor beta chains below was sequenced from the same sample in a study of CD8+ T cells in alopecia areata. Treatment noted: oral pan-JAK inhibitor, 5-10 mg twice daily. cDNA prepared by RNA extraction and subsequent reverse transcription served as the template for sequencing. Using immunoSEQ multiplex PCR, the repertoire was profiled, and TCRdb retains in-frame clones only, with some absent. The table has about 42,000 clones, roughly 92% seen once. Sequenced material: CD8+ T cells sorted from blood, taken at week 24, from a patient treated with tofacitinib. The source is a human donor with alopecia areata.

The chain combines TRBV28 with TRBJ2-1; perhaps TRBD2 as D (5 bases). The V end lost 4 bases, the J end lost 0 bases, and 13 bases lay between the germline ends. The CDR3 is made up of 16 amino acids. Germline V gene sequence: CDR1 MDHEN, CDR2 SYDVKM. The CDR3 spells CASSSVSGSSYNEQFF. The CDR3 DNA follows: TGTGCCAGCAGTTCAGTTTCGGGGAGCTCCTACAATGAGCAGTTCTTC.

The rearrangement joins TRBV28 to TRBJ2-2; D is undetermined. V was pared by 8 bases and J by 4 bases, with 17 bases between. CDR3 size: 15 residues. CDR1 and CDR2 from the germline V gene are MDHEN and SYDVKM. CDR3 in amino acids: CASGSDPGFTGELFF. CDR3 bases: TGTGCCAGCGGCTCCGATCCGGGCTTCACCGGGGAGCTGTTTTTT.

The rearrangement uses TRBV29-1 and TRBJ2-7, with TRBD2 matching over 10 bases. V gave up 3 bases and J gave up 3 bases; unmatched junction bases: 8. Germline V gives CDR1 SQVTM, CDR2 ANQGSEA. This CDR3 has 15 residues. The CDR3 here is CSVEPLAGDIYEQYF. Here the CDR3 DNA reads TGCAGCGTTGAGCCTCTAGCGGGGGATATCTACGAGCAGTACTTC.

The V call is TRBV7-2, the J call TRBJ2-5; possible D gene TRBD2, 7 bases. The CDR3 contains 14 residues. Germline V lookup: CDR1 SGHTA, CDR2 FQGNSA. The V end lost 1 base, the J end lost 4 bases, and 10 bases lay between the germline ends. The CDR3 region has the DNA TGTGCCAGCAGCTTAGAGGGGGGGATAGAGACCCAGTACTTC. Translation: CASSLEGGIETQYF.

The chain combines TRBV28 with TRBJ2-7; D might be TRBD1 or TRBD2, each matching 5 bases. This CDR3 has 14 residues. From germline, CDR1 is MDHEN and CDR2 SYDVKM. Trimming removed 4 bases at V and 2 bases at J, with 12 bases between. The CDR3 region has the DNA TGTGCCAGCAGTTCGGCCAGGGAGACCTACGAGCAGTACTTC. Amino acid sequence: CASSSARETYEQYF.

The chain is built from TRBV7-9 and TRBJ2-7, with unresolved D. V lost 5 bases and J 2 bases, leaving 13 bases between the germline ends. The CDR3 has 14 residues. Germline V CDR1 and CDR2: SEHNR, FQNEAQ (reference sequence). The CDR3 bases are TGTGCCAGCAGCCCGACTTTTCATCCCTACGAGCAGTACTTC. Protein: CASSPTFHPYEQYF.

This clone was seen a single time. V gene TRBV7-9 combines with J gene TRBJ2-1; D is ambiguous. Germline CDR1 is SEHNR and CDR2 is FQNEAQ (reference sequence). This CDR3 contains 12 residues. Trimming pared 9 bases from V and 4 bases from J, leaving 10 bases between. The CDR3 loop reads CASFSRYNEQFF. In DNA, the CDR3 is TGTGCCAGTTTTAGCCGATACAATGAGCAGTTCTTC.

The chain has TRBV27 and TRBJ2-1; TRBD1 might be the D (5 bases). CDR1 and CDR2 from the germline V gene are MNHEY and SMNVEV (reference sequence). CDR3 length: 17 amino acids. V gave up 2 bases and J gave up 0 bases, with 14 bases separating them. The CDR3 region is CASSLIGHQSSYNEQFF. In DNA, the CDR3 is TGTGCCAGCAGTTTAATCGGACACCAAAGCTCCTACAATGAGCAGTTCTTC.

The rearrangement links TRBV5-6 to TRBJ2-7, with D unclear. CDR3 length equals 13 residues. Germline CDR1 and CDR2: SGHDT and YYEEEE. Trimming removed 2 bases at V and 3 bases at J, with 9 bases between. This chain's CDR3 is CASSFQASYEQYF. In nucleotides, the CDR3 is TGTGCCAGCAGCTTCCAGGCTAGCTACGAGCAGTACTTC.

The genes are TRBV18 and TRBJ2-1; D unresolved. The CDR3 length is 14 residues. Trimming left V 8 bases short and J 5 bases short, with 16 bases between. CDR1 KGHSH and CDR2 LQKENI come from the germline V gene. The CDR3 loop is CASSQVLTNNEQFF. DNA for the CDR3: TGTGCCAGCAGCCAGGTACTGACAAACAATGAGCAGTTCTTC.

As to this clone: Its ends do not fully match the called genes, so a read error is possible. V gene TRBV27 combines with J gene TRBJ2-2; 13 bases are shared with TRBD2. Per germline, CDR1 MNHEY and CDR2 SMNVEV (reference sequence). This CDR3 is built from 18 residues. Here the CDR3 DNA reads TGTGCCAGCGCTCCTTTACTAGCGGGGGGGCCGAAAACCGGGGAGCTGTTTTTT. Translating it yields CASAPLLAGGPKTGELFF.

V gene TRBV4-1 combines with J gene TRBJ1-2; D perhaps matches TRBD1 (6 bases). The CDR3 length is 17 residues. Trimming shortened V by 4 bases and J by 7 bases, and 25 bases separated the two germline ends. The germline V gene has CDR1 MGHRA and CDR2 YSYEKL. CDR3 sequence reads: CASSRADDGQLGSGYTF. CDR3 bases: TGCGCCAGCAGCCGGGCGGACGACGGACAGTTAGGGAGTGGCTACACCTTC.